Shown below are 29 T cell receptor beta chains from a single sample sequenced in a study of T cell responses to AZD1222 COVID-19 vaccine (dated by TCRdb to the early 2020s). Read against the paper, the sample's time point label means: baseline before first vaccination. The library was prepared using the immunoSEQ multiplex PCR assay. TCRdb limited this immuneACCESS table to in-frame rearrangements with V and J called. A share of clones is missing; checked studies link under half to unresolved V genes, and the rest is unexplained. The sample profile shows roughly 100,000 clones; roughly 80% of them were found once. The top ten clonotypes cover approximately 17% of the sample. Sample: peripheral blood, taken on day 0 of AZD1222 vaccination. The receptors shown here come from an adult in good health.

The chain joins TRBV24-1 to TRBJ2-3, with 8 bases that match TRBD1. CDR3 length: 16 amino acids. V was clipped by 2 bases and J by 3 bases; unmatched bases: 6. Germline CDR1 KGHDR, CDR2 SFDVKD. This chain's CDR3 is CATSDYPTGVTDTQYF. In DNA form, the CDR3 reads TGTGCCACCAGTGATTACCCGACAGGGGTGACAGATACGCAGTATTTT.

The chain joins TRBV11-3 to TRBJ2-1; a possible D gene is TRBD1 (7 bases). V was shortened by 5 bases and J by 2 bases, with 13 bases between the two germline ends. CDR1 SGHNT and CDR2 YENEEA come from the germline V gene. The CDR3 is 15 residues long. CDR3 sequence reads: CASSNQGGTYNEQFF. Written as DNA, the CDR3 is TGTGCCAGCAGCAACCAGGGGGGAACCTACAATGAGCAGTTCTTC.

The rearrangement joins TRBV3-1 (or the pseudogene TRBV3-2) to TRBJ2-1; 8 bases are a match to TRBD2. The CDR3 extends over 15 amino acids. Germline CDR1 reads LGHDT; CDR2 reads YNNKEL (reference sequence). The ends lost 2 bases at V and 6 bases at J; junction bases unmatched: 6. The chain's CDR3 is CASSQKAGLGNEQFF. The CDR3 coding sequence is TGTGCCAGCAGCCAAAAAGCGGGACTAGGCAATGAGCAGTTCTTC.

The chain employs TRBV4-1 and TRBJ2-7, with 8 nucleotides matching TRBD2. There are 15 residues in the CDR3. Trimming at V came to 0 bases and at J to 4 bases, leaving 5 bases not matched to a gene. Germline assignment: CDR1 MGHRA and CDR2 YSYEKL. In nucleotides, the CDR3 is TGCGCCAGCAGCCAAGATCCGGGAGGGAGGTACGAGCAGTACTTC. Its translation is CASSQDPGGRYEQYF.

In DNA, the CDR3 is TGTGCCAGCAGCTTAGAGGGTTTTAGCAATCAGCCCCAGCATTTT. This translates into CASSLEGFSNQPQHF. This rearrangement joins TRBV7-8 to TRBJ1-5; no definite D call. Looked up from germline, CDR1 is SGHVS and CDR2 is FQNEAQ. The CDR3 covers 15 residues. V lost 1 base and J 0 bases, leaving 7 bases between the germline ends.

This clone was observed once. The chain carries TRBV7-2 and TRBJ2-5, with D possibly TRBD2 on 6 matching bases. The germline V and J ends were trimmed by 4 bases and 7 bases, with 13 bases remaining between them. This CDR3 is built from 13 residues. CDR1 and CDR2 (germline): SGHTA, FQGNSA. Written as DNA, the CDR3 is TGTGCCAGCAGCTCCGGGACTTCGGGGACCCAGTACTTC. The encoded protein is CASSSGTSGTQYF.

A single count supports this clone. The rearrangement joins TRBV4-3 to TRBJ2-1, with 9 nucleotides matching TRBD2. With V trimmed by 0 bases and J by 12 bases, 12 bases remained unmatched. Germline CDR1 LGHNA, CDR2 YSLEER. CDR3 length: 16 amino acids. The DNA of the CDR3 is TGCGCCAGCAGCCAAGATCTAACTAGCGGGTTCGTGGGGCAGTTCTTC. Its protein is CASSQDLTSGFVGQFF.

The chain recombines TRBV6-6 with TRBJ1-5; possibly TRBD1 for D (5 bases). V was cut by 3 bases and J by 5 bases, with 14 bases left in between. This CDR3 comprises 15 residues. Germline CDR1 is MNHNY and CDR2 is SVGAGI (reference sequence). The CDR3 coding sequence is TGTGCCAGCAGTTATGTCGCAGGGTATGATCAGCCCCAGCATTTT. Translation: CASSYVAGYDQPQHF.

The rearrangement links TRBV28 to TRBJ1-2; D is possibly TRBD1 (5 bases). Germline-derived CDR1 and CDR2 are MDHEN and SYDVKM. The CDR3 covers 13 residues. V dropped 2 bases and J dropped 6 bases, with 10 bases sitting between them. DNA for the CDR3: TGTGCCAGCAGTTTAGCCGGGACCGATGGCTACACCTTC. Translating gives CASSLAGTDGYTF.

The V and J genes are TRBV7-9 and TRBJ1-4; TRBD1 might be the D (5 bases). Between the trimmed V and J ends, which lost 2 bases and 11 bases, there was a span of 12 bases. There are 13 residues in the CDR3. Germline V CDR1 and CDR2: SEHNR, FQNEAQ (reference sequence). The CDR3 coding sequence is TGTGCCAGCAGCTTACTGGGGCCCCAGAAACTGTTTTTT. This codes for CASSLLGPQKLFF.

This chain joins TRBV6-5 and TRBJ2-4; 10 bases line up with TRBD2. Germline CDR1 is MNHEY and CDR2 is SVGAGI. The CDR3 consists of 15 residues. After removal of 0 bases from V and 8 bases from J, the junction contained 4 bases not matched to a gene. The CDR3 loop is CASSYSAGGPDIQYF. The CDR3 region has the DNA TGTGCCAGCAGTTACTCAGCGGGAGGGCCAGACATTCAGTACTTC.

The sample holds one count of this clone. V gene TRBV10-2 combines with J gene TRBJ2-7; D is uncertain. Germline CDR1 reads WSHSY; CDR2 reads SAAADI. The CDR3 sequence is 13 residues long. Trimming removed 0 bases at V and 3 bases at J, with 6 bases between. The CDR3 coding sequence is TGCGCCAGCAGTGAGTCTAGACGCTACGAGCAGTACTTC. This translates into CASSESRRYEQYF.

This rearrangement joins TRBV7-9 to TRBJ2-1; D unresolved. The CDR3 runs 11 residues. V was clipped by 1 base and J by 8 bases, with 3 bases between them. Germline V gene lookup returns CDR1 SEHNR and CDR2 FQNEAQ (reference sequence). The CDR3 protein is CASSLVYEQFF. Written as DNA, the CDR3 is TGTGCCAGCAGCTTAGTCTATGAGCAGTTCTTC. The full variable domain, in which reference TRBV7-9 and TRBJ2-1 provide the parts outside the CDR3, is DTGVSQNPRHKITKRGQNVTFRCDPISEHNRLYWYRQTLGQGPEFLTYFQNEAQLEKSRLLSDRFSAERPKGSFSTLEIQRTEQGDSAMYLCASSLVYEQFFGPGTRLTVL.

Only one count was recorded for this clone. The DNA for the CDR3 is TGTGCCAGCAGCGAGGCCGGGACATCCCATGAAAAACTGTTTTTT. It encodes CASSEAGTSHEKLFF. This chain uses TRBV14 with TRBJ1-4, with TRBD1 as a possible D gene (6 bases). This CDR3 is 15 amino acids long. The V gene lost 5 bases and the J gene lost 6 bases, with 16 bases spanning the gap. Germline lookup yields CDR1 SGHDN and CDR2 FVKESK.

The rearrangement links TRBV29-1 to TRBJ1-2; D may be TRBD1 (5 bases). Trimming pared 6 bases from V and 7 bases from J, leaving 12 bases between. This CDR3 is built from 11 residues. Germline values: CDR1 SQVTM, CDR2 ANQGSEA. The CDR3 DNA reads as TGCAGCGTCAGTGACAGTTTTGGCTACACCTTC. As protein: CSVSDSFGYTF.

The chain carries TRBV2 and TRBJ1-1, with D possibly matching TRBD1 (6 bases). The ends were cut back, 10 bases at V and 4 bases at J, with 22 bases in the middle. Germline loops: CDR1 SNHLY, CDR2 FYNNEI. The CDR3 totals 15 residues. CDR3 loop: CATSGQLGVGTEAFF. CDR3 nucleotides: TGTGCCACTTCCGGACAGTTAGGGGTGGGCACTGAAGCTTTCTTT.

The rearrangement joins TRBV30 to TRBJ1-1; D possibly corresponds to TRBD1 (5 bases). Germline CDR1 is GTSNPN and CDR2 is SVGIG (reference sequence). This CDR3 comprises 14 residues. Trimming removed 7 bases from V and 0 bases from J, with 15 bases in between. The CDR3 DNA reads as TGTGCCTATACCCCGGGACTCTTGAACACTGAAGCTTTCTTT. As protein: CAYTPGLLNTEAFF.

For the CDR3, the DNA is TGTGCCAGTAGTCACAGGGGGACCCAAGAGACCCAGTACTTC. Translated, it gives CASSHRGTQETQYF. The rearrangement links TRBV19 to TRBJ2-5; 8 bases map to TRBD1. CDR3 length: 14 amino acids. The V segment lost 5 bases and the J segment 1 base; nucleotides outside the gene matches: 3. Per the germline V gene, CDR1 is LNHDA and CDR2 is SQIVND (reference sequence).

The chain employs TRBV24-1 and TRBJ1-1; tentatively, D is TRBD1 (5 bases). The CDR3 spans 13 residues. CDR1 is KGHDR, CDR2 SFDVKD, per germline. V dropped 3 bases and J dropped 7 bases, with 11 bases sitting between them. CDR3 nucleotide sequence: TGTGCCACCAGTGATCCCCGGGGACGTGAAGCTTTCTTT. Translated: CATSDPRGREAFF.

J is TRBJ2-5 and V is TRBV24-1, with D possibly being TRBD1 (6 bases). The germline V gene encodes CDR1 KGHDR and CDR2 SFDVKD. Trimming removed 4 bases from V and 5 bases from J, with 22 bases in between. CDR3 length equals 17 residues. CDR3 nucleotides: TGTGCCACCAGTGACCTTAGCGACAGGCTGGGCATGGAGACCCAGTACTTC. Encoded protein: CATSDLSDRLGMETQYF.

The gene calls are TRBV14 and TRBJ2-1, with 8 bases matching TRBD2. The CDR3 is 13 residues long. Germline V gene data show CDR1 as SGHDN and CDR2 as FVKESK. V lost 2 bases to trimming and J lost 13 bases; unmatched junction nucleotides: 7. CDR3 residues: CASSQFDGRVQFF. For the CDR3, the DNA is TGTGCCAGCAGCCAATTCGACGGGAGGGTACAGTTCTTC.

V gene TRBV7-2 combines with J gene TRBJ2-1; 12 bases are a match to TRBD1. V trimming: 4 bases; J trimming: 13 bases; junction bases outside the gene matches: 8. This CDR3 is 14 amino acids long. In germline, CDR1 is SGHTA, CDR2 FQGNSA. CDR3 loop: CASSSGQGAGEQFF. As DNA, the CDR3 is TGTGCCAGCAGCTCGGGACAGGGGGCAGGGGAACAGTTCTTC.

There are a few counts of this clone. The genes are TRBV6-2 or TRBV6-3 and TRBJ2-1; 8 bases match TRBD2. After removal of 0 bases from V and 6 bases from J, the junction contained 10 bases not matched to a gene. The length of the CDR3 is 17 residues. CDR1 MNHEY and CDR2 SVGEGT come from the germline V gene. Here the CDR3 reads CASSYSARGAPRNEQFF. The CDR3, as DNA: TGTGCCAGCAGTTACTCCGCGCGGGGGGCCCCGCGCAATGAGCAGTTCTTC.

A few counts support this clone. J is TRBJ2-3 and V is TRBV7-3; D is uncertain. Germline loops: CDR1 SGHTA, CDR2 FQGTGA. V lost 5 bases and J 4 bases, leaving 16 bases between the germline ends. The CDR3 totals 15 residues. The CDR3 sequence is CASSPDTWVADTQYF. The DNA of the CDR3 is TGTGCCAGCAGCCCGGATACGTGGGTGGCAGATACGCAGTATTTT.

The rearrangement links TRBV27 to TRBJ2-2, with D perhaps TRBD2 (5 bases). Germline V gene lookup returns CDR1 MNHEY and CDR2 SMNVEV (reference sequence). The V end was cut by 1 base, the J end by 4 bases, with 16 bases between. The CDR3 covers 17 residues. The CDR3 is CASSLYPPGFGTGELFF. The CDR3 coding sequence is TGTGCCAGCAGTTTATACCCCCCGGGATTCGGCACCGGGGAGCTGTTTTTT.

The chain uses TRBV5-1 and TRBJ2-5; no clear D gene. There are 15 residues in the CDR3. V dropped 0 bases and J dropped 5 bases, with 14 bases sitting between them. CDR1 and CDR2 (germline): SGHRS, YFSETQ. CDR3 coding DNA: TGCGCCAGCAGCTTGGCGTTGGCCAAAGGGGAGACCCAGTACTTC. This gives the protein CASSLALAKGETQYF.

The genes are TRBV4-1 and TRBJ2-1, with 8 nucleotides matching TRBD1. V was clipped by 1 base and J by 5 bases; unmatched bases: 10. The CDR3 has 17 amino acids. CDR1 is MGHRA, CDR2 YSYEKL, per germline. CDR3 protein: CASSQGTGNSRDNEQFF. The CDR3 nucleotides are TGCGCCAGCAGCCAAGGGACAGGGAATTCTAGGGACAATGAGCAGTTCTTC.

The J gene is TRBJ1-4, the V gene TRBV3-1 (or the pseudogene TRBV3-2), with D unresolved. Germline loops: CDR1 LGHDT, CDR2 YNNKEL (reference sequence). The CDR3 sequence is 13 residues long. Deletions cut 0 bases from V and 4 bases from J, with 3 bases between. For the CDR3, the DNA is TGTGCCAGCAGCCAAGAGGGTAATGAAAAACTGTTTTTT. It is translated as CASSQEGNEKLFF.

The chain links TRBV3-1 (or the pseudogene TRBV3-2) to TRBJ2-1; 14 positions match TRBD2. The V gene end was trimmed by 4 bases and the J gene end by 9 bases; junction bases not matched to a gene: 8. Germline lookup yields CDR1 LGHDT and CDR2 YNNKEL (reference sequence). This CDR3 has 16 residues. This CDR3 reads CASSLQTSGRAREQFF. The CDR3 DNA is TGTGCCAGCAGCCTGCAGACTAGCGGGAGGGCCCGTGAGCAGTTCTTC.